This T cell receptor beta chain was retrieved from a study of T cell repertoires in cytomegalovirus infection. At the level of the study: Alongside well-studied HLA-B-restricted CMV epitopes, recently identified HLA-C-restricted CMV epitopes were also used. The study, taken as a whole, reports: Individuals carrying CMV plus the relevant HLA were identified by cumulative frequency of public TCR beta families.

Each CDR3 protein is one row after TCRdb ran MiXCR on the reads. This table holds roughly 860,000 distinct CDR3 sequences, over 25% found once. In regard to this clonotype: What it binds is unknown.

The V gene's germline CDR1 is SGDLS and CDR2 YYNGEE. The CDR3 runs to 15 residues. Unmatched junction bases numbered 5, after V lost 2 bases and J lost 4 bases. This chain uses TRBV9 with TRBJ2-1; 8 bases are a match to TRBD1. The sample was cultured CD8+ T cells from PBMCs, taken from culture after CMV antigen stimulation. This TCR was recovered from a human donor in good health (CMV status not recorded). Some clones in this sample may be carry-over from other donors' samples. The CDR3: CASSVGTGTYNEQFF. CDR3 DNA: TGTGCCAGCAGCGTTGGGACAGGTACTTACAATGAGCAGTTCTTC.